This TCR beta chain comes out of a study of cytomegalovirus exposure and HLA in healthy donors. Study-level findings and limits: In a later analysis, common viral pathogens appeared linked to several of the most significant clusters. As a later analysis revealed, most CMV-associated TCR beta chains appeared HLA-restricted. Previously analyzed data showed that most TCR beta V segments were productive at a frequency of about 87% or about 30%.

With respect to this clone: No antigen is known for it.

Primers for the PCR totalled 60 Vbeta and 13 Jbeta. Assay used: immunoSEQ multiplex PCR; TCRdb lists only in-frame clones, some missing. Found here are tens of thousands of clones, around two thirds of them singletons; the top ten hold about a fifth. Specimen: PBMCs. The TCR was taken from a man aged 45-65 years in good health and CMV-seropositive.

The CDR3 DNA reads TGCGCCAGCAGCGGACAAGTGGAAGAGACCCAGTACTTC. It is translated as CASSGQVEETQYF. V gene TRBV4-3 combines with J gene TRBJ2-5, with D possibly TRBD1 on 5 matching bases. The CDR3 contains 13 residues. Trimming left V 5 bases short and J 3 bases short, with 10 bases between. Germline V gives CDR1 LGHNA, CDR2 YSLEER.